This T cell receptor (beta chain) was observed in a study of shared clonotypes between healthy human individuals (dated by TCRdb to 2019 to 2021). At the level of the whole study: Three men and a couple of women, aged 18 to 49 years, made up the cohort. To estimate repertoire size and how much clonotype sharing occurs between individuals, the study deeply sequenced the blood TCR repertoires of 5 or 6 healthy adults. Different laboratories and diverse techniques were used to prepare libraries and sequence TCR repertoires, to increase sequencing depth and limit assay-specific biases. Between about 0.85 and 10 billion PBMCs per donor were obtained by leukapheresis.

What the authors observed across the whole study: Sampling was restricted to blood, and TCR repertoires in tissue are likely to differ from TCR repertoires in blood. Pairwise subsampling led to the expectation that sequencing depth would affect the degree of clonotype sharing among donors. The genetic and exposure-history diversity represented was limited by the small number of donors.

TCR CDR3 regions were amplified from genomic DNA by multiplex PCR using the deep immunoSEQ assay. Extracted genomic DNA from each cell subset was spread evenly across all wells of several immunoSEQ 96-well plates, with each plate serving as a replicate. For unsorted PBMC, each replicate PCR was loaded with approximately 330 ng genomic DNA, equivalent to 30,000 or so T cell genomes. Ten immunoSEQ deep assay plates were used to sequence the unsorted PBMC genomic DNA. Purified libraries were measured with a Qubit 3.0 fluorometer, size-checked on a Bioanalyzer 2100, and measured again with the KAPA Library Quantification kit. Each immunoSEQ 96-well plate was sequenced on its own single-read 150-cycle Illumina NextSeq 550 flow cell. Per the authors' processing: Because the immunoSEQ output included only junctional sequences and no quality scores, the filtering could not be the same as the filtering used for full-length reads. Sequences were annotated with PyIR, a Python wrapper for IgBLAST v1.9, and V/J genes and CDR3 were assigned using IMGT germline references. Reads were removed for weak V/J assignments (E-value above 1e-6), missing CDR3, stop codons, out-of-frame junctions, or ambiguous translated residues. V3J clonotypes were defined by identical inferred V gene, J gene, and CDR3 amino acid sequence. Percentage overlap between repertoires was calculated by dividing the number of shared unique clonotypes by the size of the smaller repertoire. Three approaches were used to assess repertoire richness: RTK rarefaction, the Chao1 estimator, and Recon v2.1 estimates of unobserved clonotypes. The clones in this table, taken by TCRdb from immuneACCESS, are in-frame only. Not every clone is retained; where verified, under half of the shortfall comes from an unresolved V gene, and the cause of the rest is unknown. That table supplies the V and J calls and clone size; D and trimming were determined from the DNA. Present in this sample are about 510,000 clones, 75% to 80% of which were seen just once. Of the sample, approximately 13% falls within the top ten clones.

This clone was picked up one time. No cognate antigen has been identified for it. No much larger clone is present one base from it, and per-base qualities are unavailable. The germline V gene specifies SGHDT as CDR1 and YYEEEE as CDR2. Inclusive of the bounding cysteine and phenylalanine, the CDR3 is 15 residues long. Just the 45-base CDR3 DNA is kept, in frame starting at base 1. Cut back by 1 base and 5 bases, the V and J ends lie 13 bases apart. Donors were healthy HIV-negative adults with no recently reported acute infections or vaccinations. Every donor was a Caucasian adult living in Nashville, Tennessee, USA. For unsorted samples, some 90 million PBMCs were counted and genomic DNA was extracted with the QIAamp DNA Blood Mini kit. Blood was obtained by leukapheresis, after which PBMCs were separated by Ficoll-Histopaque density gradient centrifugation and cryopreserved in liquid nitrogen vapor phase.

This receptor was obtained from a middle-aged woman in good health. Some clones in this sample may be carry-over from other donors' samples. Sequenced: PBMCs. The sequence links TRBV5-6 to TRBJ1-5; matching of 5 bases hints at TRBD1 as the D gene. This receptor carries the CDR3 CASSLRRGWDQPQHF. The bases read TGTGCCAGCAGCTTGAGAAGGGGTTGGGATCAGCCCCAGCATTTT.